This T cell receptor beta chain stems from a study of cytomegalovirus exposure and HLA in healthy donors. General study points: Confirmation in vitro established that three CMV-associated chains were specific for CMV antigens. Clusters of TCRs from the first cohort tended to co-occur in the roughly 120 validation repertoires (as a later analysis found).

As to this clone: Its matching antigen is unknown.

Only in-frame clones appear in the TCRdb table, and some are missing; sequencing was by immunoSEQ multiplex PCR. The sample records around 250,000 clones, 90% being singletons. Material for sequencing was PBMCs. The origin of this receptor is a woman in her twenties or thirties in good health and CMV-seronegative.

Here the CDR3 DNA reads TGTGCCAGCAGCACCTGGACAGGGTCCAACGAGCAGTACTTC. Protein: CASSTWTGSNEQYF. This sequence joins TRBV5-4 and TRBJ2-7; 8 bases map to TRBD1. V dropped 4 bases and J dropped 5; count of bases not matched to a gene: 8. The CDR3 consists of 14 residues. The germline CDR1 and CDR2 sequences are SGHNT and YYREEE (reference sequence).